In this sample, the clone carrying this TCR beta chain turned up many times. The target antigen is unknown. The sample belongs to a study of T-cell reconstitution after alpha-beta-depleted transplantation in children. Study-level findings and limits: At around two months after transplant, the alpha-beta T cells were reportedly derived from several hundred expanded clones that came from non-depleted graft cells. Fresh T-cell production supplied most of the T-cell counts and diversity seen one year after transplant.

Germline values: CDR1 SQVTM, CDR2 ANQGSEA. V was clipped by 7 bases and J by 4 bases, with 11 bases between them. The CDR3 is 12 residues long. TCRbeta library construction was performed incorporating unique molecular identifiers. TCRdb independently ran MiXCR on the PCR reads; one entry per CDR3 protein. The table has about 27,000 distinct CDR3 sequences, roughly a sixth seen once. This chain connects TRBV29-1 to TRBJ1-5, with a weak D call TRBD1 (5 bases). The clonotype comes from a male patient between 2 and 10 years old who had a stem cell transplant for acute lymphoblastic leukemia, so the T cells may come from the graft donor. The specimen comprised PBMCs, mostly from graft donor cells, sampled 60 days after TCRalphabeta/CD19-depleted stem cell transplant. CDR3 protein: CSGPTENQPQHF. CDR3 sequence (DNA): TGCAGCGGACCGACAGAGAATCAGCCCCAGCATTTT.